What follows is one TCR beta chain and its context. Its target is unknown. This record belongs to a study of synovial regulatory T cells in juvenile arthritis. Study summary: One patient received methotrexate plus infliximab; one lacked treatment information. Study results and limitations: Synovial Tregs shared more CDR3 sequences with iaTregs than other blood Tregs.

TCRdb's copy holds only in-frame clones and misses some; the assay was immunoSEQ multiplex PCR. The sample shows 10,000 or so clones, and approximately 0.73% sits with its ten largest clones. The CDR3 is 13 amino acids. Nucleotide data are not available. Germline values: CDR1 SGHRS, CDR2 YFSETQ. The receptor was derived from a donor younger than 30 with juvenile idiopathic arthritis. V usage is TRBV5-1 and J usage is TRBJ2-7; TCRdb returns TRBD1, unconfirmable since there is no DNA. The sequencing input was Treg cells from blood. Subset denoted: remaining (HLA-DR-negative) circulating blood Treg cells. The CDR3 is CASRDRGHYEQYF.